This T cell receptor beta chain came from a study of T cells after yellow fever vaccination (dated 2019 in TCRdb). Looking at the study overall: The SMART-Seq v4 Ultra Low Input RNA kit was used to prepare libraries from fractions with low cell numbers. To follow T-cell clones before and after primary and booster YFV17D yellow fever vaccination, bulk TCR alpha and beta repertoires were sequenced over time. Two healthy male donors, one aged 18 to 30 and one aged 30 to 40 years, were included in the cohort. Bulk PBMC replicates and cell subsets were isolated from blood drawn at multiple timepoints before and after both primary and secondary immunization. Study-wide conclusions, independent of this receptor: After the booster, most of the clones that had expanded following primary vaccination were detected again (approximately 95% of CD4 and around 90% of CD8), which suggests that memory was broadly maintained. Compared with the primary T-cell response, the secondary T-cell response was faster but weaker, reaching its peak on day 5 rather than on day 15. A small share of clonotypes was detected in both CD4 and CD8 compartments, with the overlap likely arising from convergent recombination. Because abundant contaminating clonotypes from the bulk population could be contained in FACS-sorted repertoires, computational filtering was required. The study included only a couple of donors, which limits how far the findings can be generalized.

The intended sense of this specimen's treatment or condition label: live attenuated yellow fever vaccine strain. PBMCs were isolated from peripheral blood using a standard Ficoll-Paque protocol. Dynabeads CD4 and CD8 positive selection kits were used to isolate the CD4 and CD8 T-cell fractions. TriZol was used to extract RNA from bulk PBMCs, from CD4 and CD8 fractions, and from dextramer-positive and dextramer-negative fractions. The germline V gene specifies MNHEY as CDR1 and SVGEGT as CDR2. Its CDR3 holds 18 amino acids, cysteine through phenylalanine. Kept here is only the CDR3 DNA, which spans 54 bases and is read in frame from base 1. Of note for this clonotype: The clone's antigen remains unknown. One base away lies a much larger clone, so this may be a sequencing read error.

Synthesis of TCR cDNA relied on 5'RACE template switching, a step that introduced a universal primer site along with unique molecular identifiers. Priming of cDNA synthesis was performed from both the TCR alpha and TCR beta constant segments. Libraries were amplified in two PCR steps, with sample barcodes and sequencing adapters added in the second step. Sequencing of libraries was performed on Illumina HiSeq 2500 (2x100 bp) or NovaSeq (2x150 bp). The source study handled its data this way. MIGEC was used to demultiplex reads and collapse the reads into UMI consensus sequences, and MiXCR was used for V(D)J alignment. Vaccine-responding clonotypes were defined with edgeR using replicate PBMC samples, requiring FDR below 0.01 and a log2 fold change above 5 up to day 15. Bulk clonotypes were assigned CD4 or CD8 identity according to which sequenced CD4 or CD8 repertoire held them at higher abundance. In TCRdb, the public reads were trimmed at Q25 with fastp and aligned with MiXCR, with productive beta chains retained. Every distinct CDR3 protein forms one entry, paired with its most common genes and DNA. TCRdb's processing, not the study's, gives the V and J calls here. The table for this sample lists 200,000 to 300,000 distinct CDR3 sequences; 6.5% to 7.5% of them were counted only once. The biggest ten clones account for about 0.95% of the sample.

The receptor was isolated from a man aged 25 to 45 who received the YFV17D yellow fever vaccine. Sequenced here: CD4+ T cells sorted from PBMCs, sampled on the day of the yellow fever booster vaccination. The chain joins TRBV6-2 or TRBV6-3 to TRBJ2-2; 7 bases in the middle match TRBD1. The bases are TGTACCAGCAGTTACTTAACGACAGGGAAAGGGAGCACCGGGGAGCTGTTTTTT. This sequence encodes CTSSYLTTGKGSTGELFF.